These T cell receptor beta chains were read from a single sample in a study of shared clonotypes between healthy human individuals. Sequencing used immunoSEQ multiplex PCR; TCRdb keeps in-frame clones, though not all of them. The table lists about 360,000 clones, about 73% of them singletons. The sample comprised memory CD4+ T cells sorted from blood. These receptors originate from a man aged 25-45 years in good health. Both conserved end residues are part of each CDR3. A D gene is named only where the DNA matches it firmly. Clone size is given for some rows only: seen once, a few or many times, or a class if the clone is expanded.

D gene	J gene	clone size	V gene	CDR3 protein	CDR3 DNA
NA	TRBJ2-5	few	TRBV7-2	CASSLVPRETQYF	TGTGCCAGCAGCTTAGTTCCTAGGGAGACCCAGTACTTC
TRBD1	TRBJ1-1	NA	TRBV19	CASSIRGQGNTEAFF	TGTGCCAGTAGTATTAGGGGACAGGGCAACACTGAAGCTTTCTTT
TRBD2	TRBJ2-1	NA	TRBV7-8	CASSLESLGLAEINNEQFF	TGTGCCAGCAGCTTAGAGTCCTTGGGCCTAGCGGAGATCAACAATGAGCAGTTCTTC
NA	TRBJ2-3	NA	TRBV5-1	CASSSRLTDTQYF	TGCGCCAGCAGCTCTCGGCTCACAGATACGCAGTATTTT
NA	TRBJ2-5	NA	TRBV19	CASSVPGGVQTQYF	TGTGCCAGTAGTGTACCGGGTGGCGTGCAGACCCAGTACTTC
TRBD1	TRBJ2-2	NA	TRBV18	CASSPRQGDTGELFF	TGTGCCAGCTCACCAAGACAGGGGGACACCGGGGAGCTGTTTTTT
NA	TRBJ1-1	NA	TRBV10-1	CASSENPGRSPVTEAFF	TGCGCCAGCAGTGAGAATCCGGGACGGAGTCCTGTCACTGAAGCTTTCTTT
TRBD2	TRBJ2-1	NA	TRBV7-2	CASSFDREVFSYNEQFF	TGTGCCAGCAGCTTCGATCGGGAGGTTTTTTCCTACAATGAGCAGTTCTTC
NA	TRBJ2-2	NA	TRBV2	CASNSQGSNTGELFF	TGTGCCAGCAACTCCCAGGGGTCGAACACCGGGGAGCTGTTTTTT
TRBD1	TRBJ2-7	NA	TRBV15	CATSRDQGAAYEQYF	TGTGCCACCAGTAGAGATCAGGGGGCCGCCTACGAGCAGTACTTC
NA	TRBJ1-5	NA	TRBV27	CASSLSEESWSNQPQHF	TGTGCCAGCAGTTTATCGGAAGAGTCATGGAGCAATCAGCCCCAGCATTTT
NA	TRBJ2-3	NA	TRBV7-9	CASSFGRGSTDTQYF	TGTGCCAGCAGCTTCGGCAGGGGATCGACAGATACGCAGTATTTT
NA	TRBJ2-7	NA	TRBV25-1	CASSVTGPGEQYF	TGTGCCAGCTCAGTTACAGGGCCGGGCGAGCAGTACTTC
TRBD2	TRBJ2-3	NA	TRBV6-5	CASSYRTSGKDTQYF	TGTGCCAGCAGTTACAGGACTAGCGGGAAGGATACGCAGTATTTT
NA	TRBJ2-1	once	TRBV29-1	CSATGGNEQFF	TGCAGCGCGACCGGCGGCAATGAGCAGTTCTTC
NA	TRBJ1-1	NA	TRBV7-9	CASNPGRKNTEAFF	TGTGCCAGCAACCCCGGGAGAAAGAACACTGAAGCTTTCTTT